These 22 T cell receptor beta chains originate from one sample sequenced in a study of T cells after yellow fever vaccination. TCRdb redid the calling of the 5' RACE reads with MiXCR, one entry per CDR3 protein. The sample records a few hundred thousand distinct CDR3 sequences, under 9% being singletons. Sample: CD4+ T cells sorted from PBMCs, taken 5 days after the yellow fever booster vaccination. These receptors were obtained from a man younger than 35 who received the YFV17D yellow fever vaccine.

Only a few counts were recorded for this clonotype. The rearrangement links TRBV11-2 to TRBJ2-2, with unresolved D. With 4 bases removed from V and 8 bases from J, the gap between germline ends came to 14 bases. The CDR3 runs 14 residues. Germline CDR1 SGHAT, CDR2 FQNNGV. CDR3 sequence: CASSYLRARGELFF. CDR3 DNA: TGTGCCAGCAGCTATCTCCGGGCGCGGGGGGAGCTGTTTTTT.

This clonotype was detected many times. DNA of the CDR3: TGTGCCAGCAGTCTCAGGGGTGGGGGACAGCCCCAGCATTTT. Its translation is CASSLRGGGQPQHF. V gene TRBV12-3 or TRBV12-4 combines with J gene TRBJ1-5; D possibly corresponds to TRBD1 (6 bases). The CDR3 is 14 residues long. V lost 5 bases and J lost 7, with 15 bases in between.

V is TRBV10-3 and J is TRBJ2-7; TRBD1 matches at 12 bases. The germline gives CDR1 ENHRY, CDR2 SYGVKD. Trimming cost V 4 bases and J 6 bases; bases outside gene matches: 7. The CDR3 extends over 15 amino acids. The CDR3 coding sequence is TGTGCCATCAGTGCCTCCGGGACAGGGGGCTCCGAGCAGTACTTC. This sequence encodes CAISASGTGGSEQYF.

This clonotype was seen a handful of times. The V and J genes are TRBV7-2 and TRBJ2-6; D may be TRBD1 (5 bases). The CDR3 consists of 16 residues. Looked up from germline, CDR1 is SGHTA and CDR2 is FQGNSA. V was shortened by 3 bases and J by 2 bases, with 11 bases between the two germline ends. The CDR3 DNA follows: TGTGCCAGCAGCTTTGCAGGGCGAGCTGGGGCCAACGTCCTGACTTTC. Its protein is CASSFAGRAGANVLTF.

This clonotype was recorded a few times. This chain uses TRBV9 with TRBJ2-1; D is possibly TRBD1 (6 bases). With 2 bases removed from V and 0 bases from J, the gap between germline ends came to 9 bases. Germline V gives CDR1 SGDLS, CDR2 YYNGEE. The CDR3 extends over 15 amino acids. The CDR3 nucleotides read TGTGCCAGCAGCGTGGTAGGGGGCTCCTACAATGAGCAGTTCTTC. As protein: CASSVVGGSYNEQFF.

This chain joins TRBV4-2 and TRBJ2-1; a weak D match, TRBD2 (7 bases). Germline loops: CDR1 LGHNA, CDR2 YNFKEQ. V dropped 1 base and J dropped 6 bases, with 19 bases sitting between them. The CDR3 is made up of 17 amino acids. The CDR3 sequence is CASSQVRGEGDGNEQFF. CDR3 DNA: TGTGCCAGCAGCCAAGTACGGGGGGAGGGGGATGGCAATGAGCAGTTCTTC.

V usage is TRBV18 and J usage is TRBJ1-3; D uncertain. This CDR3 contains 17 residues. Trimming removed 2 bases at V and 0 bases at J, with 14 bases between. Germline V gene data show CDR1 as KGHSH and CDR2 as LQKENI. CDR3 protein: CASSPDVGMPSGNTIYF. CDR3 nucleotide sequence: TGTGCCAGCTCACCAGACGTCGGGATGCCCTCTGGAAACACCATATATTTT.

This clonotype was detected a few times. This chain connects TRBV12-3 or TRBV12-4 to TRBJ1-2, with a weak D call TRBD1 (6 bases). V shed 6 bases and J shed 4 bases, with 15 bases lying between them. The CDR3 is 14 amino acids. The CDR3: CASRDSGRPYGYTF. The CDR3, as DNA: TGTGCCAGCAGGGACAGTGGGAGACCCTATGGCTACACCTTC.

This clonotype was detected only a few times. The J gene is TRBJ2-2, the V gene TRBV6-2 or TRBV6-3; 9 positions agree with TRBD2. The germline gives CDR1 MNHEY, CDR2 SVGEGT. V gave up 6 bases and J gave up 7 bases; unmatched junction bases: 9. CDR3 length: 15 amino acids. CDR3 bases: TGTGCCAGCAGCTCCCTAGCGGGGAGGGACGGGGAGCTGTTTTTT. Its protein product is CASSSLAGRDGELFF.

The chain uses TRBV6-6 and TRBJ1-2, with D perhaps TRBD1 (6 bases). V dropped 7 bases and J dropped 5 bases, with 17 bases sitting between them. Germline assignment: CDR1 MNHNY and CDR2 SVGAGI (reference sequence). The CDR3 runs 14 residues. For the CDR3, the DNA is TGTGCCAGCAAGTTGATCAGGGGTGGTTATGGCTACACCTTC. Translated: CASKLIRGGYGYTF.

Many counts were recorded for this clonotype. The chain employs TRBV29-1 and TRBJ2-3; D is unclear. Germline CDR1 is SQVTM and CDR2 is ANQGSEA. This CDR3 is built from 14 residues. V lost 4 bases and J lost 0, with 11 bases in between. CDR3 nucleotide sequence: TGCAGCGTTGGGGAACGGAGAAGCACAGATACGCAGTATTTT. Its translation: CSVGERRSTDTQYF.

V usage is TRBV6-2 or TRBV6-3 and J usage is TRBJ2-2; no clear D gene. The CDR3 totals 13 residues. Per the germline V gene, CDR1 is MNHEY and CDR2 is SVGEGT. The V and J ends lost 3 bases and 4 bases respectively, with 6 bases between them. The CDR3 loop is CASSYYFTGELFF. DNA for the CDR3: TGTGCCAGCAGTTATTACTTCACCGGGGAGCTGTTTTTT.

The CDR3 spells CASSLGRFF. The CDR3 nucleotides read TGTGCCAGCAGCCTTGGGAGGTTCTTC. The chain combines TRBV7-9 with TRBJ2-1; D is possibly TRBD2 (5 bases). Germline-derived CDR1 and CDR2 are SEHNR and FQNEAQ (reference sequence). V lost 5 bases, J lost 15 bases, and 8 bases lay in between. The CDR3 length is 9 residues.

The chain is built from TRBV4-1 and TRBJ1-5; the match to TRBD1 covers 9 bases. From germline, CDR1 is MGHRA and CDR2 YSYEKL. With V trimmed by 4 bases and J by 0 bases, 7 bases remained unmatched. This CDR3 spans 17 amino acids. The CDR3 sequence is CASSPGQGPYSNQPQHF. The CDR3 nucleotides read TGCGCCAGCAGCCCGGGACAGGGTCCCTATAGCAATCAGCCCCAGCATTTT.

This clonotype was seen only a few times. This chain connects TRBV4-1 to TRBJ2-7; D possibly matches TRBD1 or TRBD2 (5 bases each). CDR1 is MGHRA, CDR2 YSYEKL, per germline. The V and J ends lost 0 bases and 4 bases respectively, with 25 bases between them. The CDR3 consists of 19 residues. The CDR3 DNA is TGCGCCAGCAGCCAAGACGAAGGCCGGGGCAGGGCGGTTCGTTACGAGCAGTACTTC. Protein product: CASSQDEGRGRAVRYEQYF.

This clonotype has just one count. This sequence joins TRBV6-2 or TRBV6-3 and TRBJ2-5; 8 bases match TRBD1. CDR1 is MNHEY, CDR2 SVGEGT, per germline. This CDR3 is built from 13 residues. J gave up 5 bases and V 7 bases, and 6 bases lay outside the gene matches. This chain's CDR3 is CASNPDRDETQYF. CDR3 coding DNA: TGTGCCAGCAACCCGGACAGGGACGAGACCCAGTACTTC.

The CDR3 loop reads CATSRFTSGTGRIIGSYEQYF. CDR3 coding DNA: TGTGCCACCAGCAGATTCACCTCCGGGACAGGGAGAATAATAGGGTCCTACGAGCAGTACTTC. The chain combines TRBV15 with TRBJ2-7; 9 bases map to TRBD1. Unmatched junction bases numbered 21, after V lost 2 bases and J lost 1 base. Germline loops: CDR1 LNHNV, CDR2 YYDKDF (reference sequence). The CDR3 spans 21 residues.

The V and J genes are TRBV5-1 and TRBJ2-5; 8 positions agree with TRBD2. V lost 1 base and J lost 2; bases outside the gene matches: 7. Per the germline V gene, CDR1 is SGHRS and CDR2 is YFSETQ. The CDR3 runs to 16 residues. The DNA for the CDR3 is TGCGCCAGCAGCTTGCCTGTTAGCGGGGAACAAGAGACCCAGTACTTC. Amino acid sequence: CASSLPVSGEQETQYF.

At least ten counts were recorded for this clonotype. V and J are TRBV5-1 and TRBJ2-5; D may be TRBD1 (6 bases). The CDR3 loop spans 13 amino acids. Germline V gene data show CDR1 as SGHRS and CDR2 as YFSETQ. V shed 4 bases and J shed 2 bases, with 9 bases lying between them. Here the CDR3 reads CASSNGQQETQYF. CDR3 nucleotide sequence: TGCGCCAGCAGCAACGGACAGCAAGAGACCCAGTACTTC.

This clonotype was detected many times. J is TRBJ2-3 and V is TRBV9, with D hard to call. CDR3 length: 15 amino acids. Germline-derived CDR1 and CDR2 are SGDLS and YYNGEE. Trimming shortened V by 0 bases and J by 3 bases, and 11 bases separated the two germline ends. CDR3 DNA: TGTGCCAGCAGCGTAGAGGCATCCGGGACAGATACGCAGTATTTT. It translates to CASSVEASGTDTQYF.

The V gene is TRBV7-9, the J gene TRBJ1-5; D is unclear. The CDR3 consists of 12 residues. Trimming cost V 5 bases and J 5 bases, with 7 bases left between them. The V gene's germline CDR1 is SEHNR and CDR2 FQNEAQ (reference sequence). The CDR3 is CASSDGDQPQHF. In DNA form, the CDR3 reads TGTGCCAGCAGCGACGGCGATCAGCCCCAGCATTTT.

This clonotype has more than one count but fewer than ten. J is TRBJ2-5 and V is TRBV30; 10 bases agree with TRBD1. V lost 5 bases and J lost 4; bases outside the gene matches: 13. This CDR3 is 16 amino acids long. CDR1 and CDR2 (germline): GTSNPN, SVGIG (reference sequence). CDR3 loop: CAWPGRGQGNSETQYF. The CDR3, as DNA: TGTGCCTGGCCGGGGCGGGGACAGGGGAATTCAGAGACCCAGTACTTC.